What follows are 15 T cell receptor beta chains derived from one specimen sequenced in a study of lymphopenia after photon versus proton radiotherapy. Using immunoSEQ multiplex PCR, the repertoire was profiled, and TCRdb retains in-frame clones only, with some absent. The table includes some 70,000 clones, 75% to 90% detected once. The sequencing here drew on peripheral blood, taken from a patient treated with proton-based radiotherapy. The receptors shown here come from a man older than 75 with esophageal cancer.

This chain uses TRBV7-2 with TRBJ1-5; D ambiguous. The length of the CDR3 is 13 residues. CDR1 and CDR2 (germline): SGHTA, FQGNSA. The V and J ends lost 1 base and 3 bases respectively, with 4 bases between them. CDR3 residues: CASSLEPNQPQHF. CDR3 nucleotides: TGTGCCAGCAGCTTAGAACCCAATCAGCCCCAGCATTTT.

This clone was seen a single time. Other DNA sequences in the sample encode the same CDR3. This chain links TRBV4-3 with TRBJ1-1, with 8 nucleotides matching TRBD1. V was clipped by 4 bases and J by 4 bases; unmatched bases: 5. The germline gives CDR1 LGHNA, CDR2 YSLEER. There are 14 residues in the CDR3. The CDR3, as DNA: TGCGCCAGCAGCCCGAACAGGGGGATCACTGAAGCTTTCTTT. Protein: CASSPNRGITEAFF.

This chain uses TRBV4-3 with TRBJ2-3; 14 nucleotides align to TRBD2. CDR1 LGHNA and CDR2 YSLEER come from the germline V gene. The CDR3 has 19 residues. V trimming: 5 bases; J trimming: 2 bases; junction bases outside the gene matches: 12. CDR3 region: CASSAYWTSGGPDTDTQYF. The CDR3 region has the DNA TGCGCCAGCAGCGCTTACTGGACTAGCGGGGGGCCCGACACAGATACGCAGTATTTT.

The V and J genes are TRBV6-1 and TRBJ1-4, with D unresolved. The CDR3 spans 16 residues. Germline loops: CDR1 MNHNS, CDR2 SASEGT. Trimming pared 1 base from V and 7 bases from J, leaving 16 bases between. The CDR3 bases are TGTGCCAGCAGTGAAGGACCCTACCTTCGGAGTGAAAAACTGTTTTTT. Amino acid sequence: CASSEGPYLRSEKLFF.

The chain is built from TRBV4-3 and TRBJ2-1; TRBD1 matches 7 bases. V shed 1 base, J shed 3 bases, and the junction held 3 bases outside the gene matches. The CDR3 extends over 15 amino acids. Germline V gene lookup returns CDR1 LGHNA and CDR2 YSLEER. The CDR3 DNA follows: TGCGCCAGCAGCCAAGGTGGGGACAGCTACAATGAGCAGTTCTTC. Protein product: CASSQGGDSYNEQFF.

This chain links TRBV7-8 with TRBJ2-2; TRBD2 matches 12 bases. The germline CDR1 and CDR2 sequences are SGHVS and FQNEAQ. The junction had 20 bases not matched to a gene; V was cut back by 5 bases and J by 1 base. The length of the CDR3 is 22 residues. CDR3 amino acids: CASSELRILLAGGPRNTGELFF. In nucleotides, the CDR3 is TGTGCCAGCAGCGAACTTAGAATTCTTCTAGCGGGGGGGCCGAGGAACACCGGGGAGCTGTTTTTT. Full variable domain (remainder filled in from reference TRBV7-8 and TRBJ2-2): GAGVSQSPRYKVAKRGQDVALRCDPISGHVSLFWYQQALGQGPEFLTYFQNEAQLDKSGLPSDRFFAERPEGSVSTLKIQRTQQEDSAVYLCASSELRILLAGGPRNTGELFFGEGSRLTVL.

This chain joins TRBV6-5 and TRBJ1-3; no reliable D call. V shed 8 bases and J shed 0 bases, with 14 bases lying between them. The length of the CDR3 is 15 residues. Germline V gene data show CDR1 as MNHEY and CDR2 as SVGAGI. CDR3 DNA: TGTGCCAGCCTCCAACCGGGATCCTCTGGAAACACCATATATTTT. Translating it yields CASLQPGSSGNTIYF.

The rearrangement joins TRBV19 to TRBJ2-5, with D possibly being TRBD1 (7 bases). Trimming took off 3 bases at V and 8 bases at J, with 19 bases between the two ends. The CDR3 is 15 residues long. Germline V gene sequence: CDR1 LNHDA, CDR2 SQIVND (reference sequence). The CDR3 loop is CASSMEGALRETQYF. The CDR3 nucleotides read TGTGCCAGTAGTATGGAGGGGGCGCTTCGGGAAACCCAGTACTTC.

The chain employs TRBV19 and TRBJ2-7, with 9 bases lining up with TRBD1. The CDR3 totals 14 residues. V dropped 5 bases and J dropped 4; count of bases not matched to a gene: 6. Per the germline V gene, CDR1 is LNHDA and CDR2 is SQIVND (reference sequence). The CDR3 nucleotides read TGTGCCAGTAGTCTGACAGGGGGGATTTACGAGCAGTACTTC. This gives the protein CASSLTGGIYEQYF.

The CDR3 sequence: CASSMLGQEHEQYF. DNA of the CDR3: TGTGCCAGTAGTATGCTAGGGCAGGAGCACGAGCAGTACTTC. This chain joins TRBV19 and TRBJ2-7, with D uncertain. V lost 3 bases, J lost 5 bases, and 14 bases lay in between. Looked up from germline, CDR1 is LNHDA and CDR2 is SQIVND (reference sequence). The CDR3 runs to 14 residues.

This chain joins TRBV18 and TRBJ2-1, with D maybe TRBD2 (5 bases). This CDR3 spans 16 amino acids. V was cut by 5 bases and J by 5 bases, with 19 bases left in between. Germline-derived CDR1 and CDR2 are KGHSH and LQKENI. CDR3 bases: TGTGCCAGCTCAAACTCGGGAATGTGGCGGGACAATGAGCAGTTCTTC. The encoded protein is CASSNSGMWRDNEQFF.

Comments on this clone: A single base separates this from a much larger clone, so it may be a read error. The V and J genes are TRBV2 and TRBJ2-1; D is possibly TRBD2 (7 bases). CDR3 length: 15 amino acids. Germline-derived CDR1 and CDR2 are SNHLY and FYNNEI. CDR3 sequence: CAGRAGGPSYNEQFF. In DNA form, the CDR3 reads TGTGCCGGCAGAGCCGGGGGGCCCTCCTACAATGAGCAGTTCTTC.

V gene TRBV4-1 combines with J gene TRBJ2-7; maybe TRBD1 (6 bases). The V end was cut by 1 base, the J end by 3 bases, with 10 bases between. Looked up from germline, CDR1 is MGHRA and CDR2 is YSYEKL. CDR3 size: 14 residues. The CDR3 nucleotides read TGCGCCAGCAGCCAAGCGGGACAAGGCTACGAGCAGTACTTC. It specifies CASSQAGQGYEQYF.

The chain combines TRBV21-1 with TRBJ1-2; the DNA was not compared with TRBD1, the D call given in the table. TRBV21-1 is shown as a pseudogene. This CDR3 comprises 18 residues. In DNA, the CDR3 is TGTGCCAGCAGCTTGGGGTGGGGGGACAGCCGCACCCACTATGGCTACACCTTC. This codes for CASSLGWGDSRTHYGYTF.

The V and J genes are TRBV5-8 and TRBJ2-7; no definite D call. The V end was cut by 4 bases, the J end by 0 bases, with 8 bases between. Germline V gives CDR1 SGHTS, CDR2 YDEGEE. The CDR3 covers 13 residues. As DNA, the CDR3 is TGTGCCAGCAGCCGAGGCCTCTCCTACGAGCAGTACTTC. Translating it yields CASSRGLSYEQYF.